Presented here are 25 T cell receptor beta chains from one specimen sequenced in a study of PD-1 blockade in classical Hodgkin lymphoma (dated by TCRdb to about 2020). What the time point label conveys for this sample: cycle 1 day 1 (C1D1), immediately before nivolumab initiation. Every trial patient had relapsed following autologous stem cell transplantation, and prior brentuximab vedotin exposure was what differed among cohorts A, B and C. The library came from the immunoSEQ multiplex PCR assay. TCRdb re-hosts the immuneACCESS table, in-frame sequences only. Its copies lack some clones; in the studies checked, an unresolved V gene accounts for under half of them, and the cause for the rest is not known. This sample has 20,000 to 25,000 clones in its table, and about two thirds of those were observed once. About 18% of the sample belongs to the ten largest clones. Material: peripheral blood mononuclear cells (PBMCs), obtained at baseline. The receptors here all came from a human donor with classical Hodgkin lymphoma.

This clone is termed medium-sized (0.01 to 0.1%). The chain couples TRBV5-5 to TRBJ1-3, with 10 bases identical to TRBD1. The CDR3 totals 16 residues. J was trimmed by 4 bases and V by 3 bases; bases with no gene match: 7. CDR1 is SGHKS and CDR2 is YYEKEE in the germline V gene (reference sequence). The CDR3 sequence: CASSWGTGAGGNTIYF. DNA for the CDR3: TGTGCCAGCAGCTGGGGGACAGGGGCCGGAGGAAACACCATATATTTT.

The chain couples TRBV19 to TRBJ1-2; D may be TRBD1 (5 bases). This CDR3 is 13 amino acids long. V shed 7 bases and J shed 4 bases, with 13 bases lying between them. Germline V CDR1 and CDR2: LNHDA, SQIVND (reference sequence). For the CDR3, the DNA is TGTGCCAGTAACGAGGGGTGGAGCTATGGCTACACCTTC. It yields the protein CASNEGWSYGYTF.

The chain recombines TRBV5-1 with TRBJ2-1, with 14 nucleotides matching TRBD2. The V gene end was trimmed by 4 bases and the J gene end by 9 bases; junction bases not matched to a gene: 9. The germline V gene encodes CDR1 SGHRS and CDR2 YFSETQ. This CDR3 is built from 16 residues. CDR3 residues: CASSPRLAGGPAEQFF. In DNA, the CDR3 is TGCGCCAGCAGCCCCCGACTAGCGGGGGGGCCTGCTGAGCAGTTCTTC.

This chain links TRBV7-6 with TRBJ2-3, with TRBD1 matching 7 bases. Trimming took 4 bases from V and 0 from J; bases not matched to a gene: 10. In germline, CDR1 is SGHVS, CDR2 FNYEAQ. The CDR3 runs 17 residues. The CDR3 nucleotides read TGTGCCAGCAGCTCCGCCCTAGGGACAGTGAGCACAGATACGCAGTATTTT. Translating it yields CASSSALGTVSTDTQYF.

The V call is TRBV6-4, the J call TRBJ1-1; D gene uncertain. From germline, CDR1 is MRHNA and CDR2 SNTAGT. Between the trimmed V and J ends, which lost 5 bases and 3 bases, there was a span of 13 bases. The CDR3 runs to 14 residues. The CDR3 loop reads CASSHRTWDTEAFF. CDR3 DNA sequence: TGTGCCAGCAGTCATCGCACATGGGACACTGAAGCTTTCTTT.

This clone was seen a handful of times. The rearrangement uses TRBV7-9 and TRBJ2-1; 7 nucleotides line up with TRBD2. In germline, CDR1 is SEHNR, CDR2 FQNEAQ (reference sequence). The trim removed 7 bases at V and 7 bases at J, leaving 22 bases unmatched. The CDR3 totals 18 residues. CDR3 protein: CASILSSRGRALQNEQFF. The CDR3 coding sequence is TGTGCCAGCATCCTAAGTTCTCGGGGGAGGGCCTTACAGAATGAGCAGTTCTTC. Full variable domain (outside the CDR3, taken from reference TRBV7-9 and TRBJ2-1): DTGVSQNPRHKITKRGQNVTFRCDPISEHNRLYWYRQTLGQGPEFLTYFQNEAQLEKSRLLSDRFSAERPKGSFSTLEIQRTEQGDSAMYLCASILSSRGRALQNEQFFGPGTRLTVL.

The chain combines TRBV4-3 with TRBJ2-2, with unresolved D. V was cut by 0 bases and J by 0 bases, with 5 bases left in between. The CDR3 loop spans 15 amino acids. Germline CDR1 and CDR2: LGHNA and YSLEER. The CDR3 here is CASSQDWTNTGELFF. The CDR3 DNA reads TGCGCCAGCAGCCAAGACTGGACGAACACCGGGGAGCTGTTTTTT.

This clone was observed a handful of times. V is TRBV6-5 and J is TRBJ1-1; the D is unclear. The CDR3 runs to 15 residues. The ends were cut back, 4 bases at V and 11 bases at J, with 23 bases in the middle. Germline lookup yields CDR1 MNHEY and CDR2 SVGAGI. The CDR3 sequence: CASSFDLRVPIEAFF. DNA of the CDR3: TGTGCCAGCAGTTTCGACCTCCGGGTACCTATTGAGGCTTTCTTT.

This clone was picked up one time. V and J are TRBV4-3 and TRBJ1-2, with a possible D match to TRBD1 (5 bases). Trimming took 0 bases from V and 6 from J, leaving 5 bases between them. The CDR3 has 12 amino acids. Germline V gene lookup returns CDR1 LGHNA and CDR2 YSLEER. The CDR3, as DNA: TGCGCCAGCAGCCAAGAGGGGCATGGCTACACCTTC. It codes for CASSQEGHGYTF.

J is TRBJ1-5 and V is TRBV28; D unclear. V gave up 4 bases and J gave up 3 bases, with 16 bases separating them. The CDR3 has 16 residues. Germline CDR1 MDHEN, CDR2 SYDVKM. The CDR3 reads CASSSWTLGSNQPQHF. The CDR3 DNA follows: TGTGCCAGCAGTTCCTGGACTCTGGGGTCCAATCAGCCCCAGCATTTT.

The V and J genes are TRBV28 and TRBJ2-1, with 11 positions matching TRBD2. The V gene's germline CDR1 is MDHEN and CDR2 SYDVKM. Unmatched junction bases numbered 6, after V lost 5 bases and J lost 0 bases. This CDR3 spans 17 amino acids. The CDR3 loop is CASSQTSGTFSYNEQFF. The CDR3 nucleotides are TGTGCCAGCAGTCAGACTAGCGGGACTTTCTCCTACAATGAGCAGTTCTTC. The full variable domain, in which reference TRBV28 and TRBJ2-1 provide the parts outside the CDR3, is DVKVTQSSRYLVKRTGEKVFLECVQDMDHENMFWYRQDPGLGLRLIYFSYDVKMKEKGDIPEGYSVSREKKERFSLILESASTNQTSMYLCASSQTSGTFSYNEQFFGPGTRLTVL.

This clone was observed a few times. The genes are TRBV27 and TRBJ1-1; D is perhaps TRBD1 (6 bases). The CDR3 has 13 residues. V was shortened by 3 bases and J by 5 bases, with 10 bases between the two germline ends. The V gene's germline CDR1 is MNHEY and CDR2 SMNVEV (reference sequence). CDR3: CASSFVGATEAFF. CDR3 DNA: TGTGCCAGCAGTTTTGTGGGGGCGACTGAAGCTTTCTTT.

Comments on this clone: At the DNA level, this CDR3 is encoded by other sequences in the same sample as well. The chain has TRBV6-1 and TRBJ1-2; 8 bases fit TRBD1. This CDR3 is 15 amino acids long. V shed 6 bases and J 1 base; nucleotides not matched to a gene: 7. The germline V gene encodes CDR1 MNHNS and CDR2 SASEGT. Written as DNA, the CDR3 is TGTGCCAGCAGGGGGCAGGGGGCGGGTAACTATGGCTACACCTTC. Translated, it gives CASRGQGAGNYGYTF.

The sample holds one count of this clone. The CDR3 nucleotides read TGTGCCAGTAGTCACAGGGGAGGGCACACTGAAGCTTTCTTT. Translated, it gives CASSHRGGHTEAFF. V gene TRBV19 combines with J gene TRBJ1-1; TRBD1 agrees at 7 bases. Losses at the gene ends were 5 bases for V and 3 bases for J; bases not matched to a gene: 6. The CDR3 runs to 14 residues. Germline V lookup: CDR1 LNHDA, CDR2 SQIVND (reference sequence).

As DNA, the CDR3 is TGCGCCAGCAGCCAAGTCGTATCAGGAGGAAATGGCTACACCTTC. Its protein is CASSQVVSGGNGYTF. V usage is TRBV4-3 and J usage is TRBJ1-2; unclear D gene. Per germline, CDR1 LGHNA and CDR2 YSLEER. V lost 1 base and J 6 bases, leaving 15 bases between the germline ends. This CDR3 comprises 15 residues.

The gene calls are TRBV2 and TRBJ1-5; 10 bases map to TRBD1. The length of the CDR3 is 13 residues. V gave up 6 bases and J gave up 4 bases; unmatched junction bases: 0. The germline gives CDR1 SNHLY, CDR2 FYNNEI. In DNA, the CDR3 is TGTGCCAGCAGGGGACAGGGGAATCAGCCCCAGCATTTT. This sequence encodes CASRGQGNQPQHF.

This clone is categorized as medium-sized. The V call is TRBV7-9, the J call TRBJ1-1; 7 bases agree with TRBD1. The germline CDR1 and CDR2 sequences are SEHNR and FQNEAQ (reference sequence). The CDR3 runs to 14 residues. J was trimmed by 0 bases and V by 5 bases; bases with no gene match: 3. This CDR3 is CASSPGTVNTEAFF. DNA of the CDR3: TGTGCCAGCAGCCCTGGGACAGTGAACACTGAAGCTTTCTTT.

J is TRBJ2-2 and V is TRBV7-6, with 12 bases matching TRBD2. Trimming at V came to 5 bases and at J to 5 bases, leaving 6 bases not matched to a gene. Germline values: CDR1 SGHVS, CDR2 FNYEAQ. The CDR3 sequence is 16 residues long. The CDR3 region is CASSIGLAGSTGELFF. The CDR3 DNA is TGTGCCAGCAGCATCGGACTAGCGGGAAGTACCGGGGAGCTGTTTTTT. Based on the CDR3 plus reference TRBV7-6 and TRBJ2-2, the full variable domain is GAGVSQSPRYKVTKRGQDVALRCDPISGHVSLYWYRQALGQGPEFLTYFNYEAQQDKSGLPNDRFSAERPEGSISTLTIQRTEQRDSAMYRCASSIGLAGSTGELFFGEGSRLTVL.

The rearrangement joins TRBV7-9 to TRBJ1-4, with a possible D match to TRBD1 (5 bases). Deletions cut 4 bases from V and 11 bases from J, with 20 bases between. Per germline, CDR1 SEHNR and CDR2 FQNEAQ (reference sequence). CDR3 length equals 15 residues. The CDR3 sequence: CASSWTGGPYFKLFF. Here the CDR3 DNA reads TGTGCCAGCAGCTGGACTGGGGGACCCTATTTTAAACTGTTTTTT.

This chain joins TRBV5-1 and TRBJ2-4, with D perhaps TRBD2 (7 bases). Trimming removed 4 bases from V and 0 bases from J, with 17 bases in between. The CDR3 has 17 amino acids. Per the germline V gene, CDR1 is SGHRS and CDR2 is YFSETQ. Here the CDR3 DNA reads TGCGCCAGCAGCGAAAGGGGGGGTCTCTTAGCCAAAAACATTCAGTACTTC. It yields the protein CASSERGGLLAKNIQYF.

The gene calls are TRBV28 and TRBJ1-6, with D maybe TRBD1 (6 bases). Trimming took 2 bases from V and 9 from J, leaving 14 bases between them. The CDR3 covers 15 residues. CDR1 is MDHEN and CDR2 is SYDVKM in the germline V gene. Here the CDR3 DNA reads TGTGCCAGCAGTTTAGGGGCAGGGGCAAGTTCACCCCTCCACTTT. Its protein is CASSLGAGASSPLHF.

The chain joins TRBV7-2 to TRBJ2-3; the D gene could be TRBD1 or TRBD2 (5 bases each). Germline assignment: CDR1 SGHTA and CDR2 FQGNSA. V was clipped by 1 base and J by 6 bases, with 17 bases between them. The CDR3 totals 16 residues. CDR3 coding DNA: TGTGCCAGCAGCTTAGGTCGAGGGACGCCGAGGGATACGCAGTATTTT. Its translation is CASSLGRGTPRDTQYF.

This clone has more than one count but fewer than ten. The chain links TRBV4-2 to TRBJ2-3; D uncertain. The CDR3 runs to 15 residues. Trimming took 2 bases from V and 2 from J, leaving 11 bases between them. CDR1 LGHNA and CDR2 YNFKEQ come from the germline V gene. This CDR3 reads CASSQNLDATDTQYF. The CDR3 nucleotides are TGTGCCAGCAGCCAAAACCTAGATGCCACAGATACGCAGTATTTT.

The rearrangement joins TRBV4-1 to TRBJ2-7; 14 nucleotides line up with TRBD2. The V segment lost 4 bases and the J segment 0 bases; nucleotides outside the gene matches: 2. Germline V gives CDR1 MGHRA, CDR2 YSYEKL. The CDR3 covers 16 residues. The CDR3 region has the DNA TGCGCCAGCAGCCCGGGACTAGCGGGAGTCTCCTACGAGCAGTACTTC. It is translated as CASSPGLAGVSYEQYF.

The gene calls are TRBV13 and TRBJ2-1, with 9 bases fitting TRBD1. CDR1 is PRHDT, CDR2 FYEKMQ, per germline (reference sequence). After removal of 0 bases from V and 3 bases from J, the junction contained 3 bases not matched to a gene. This CDR3 region has 16 residues. The chain's CDR3 is CASSLGDRGVYNEQFF. CDR3 DNA: TGTGCCAGCAGCTTAGGCGACAGGGGGGTCTACAATGAGCAGTTCTTC.